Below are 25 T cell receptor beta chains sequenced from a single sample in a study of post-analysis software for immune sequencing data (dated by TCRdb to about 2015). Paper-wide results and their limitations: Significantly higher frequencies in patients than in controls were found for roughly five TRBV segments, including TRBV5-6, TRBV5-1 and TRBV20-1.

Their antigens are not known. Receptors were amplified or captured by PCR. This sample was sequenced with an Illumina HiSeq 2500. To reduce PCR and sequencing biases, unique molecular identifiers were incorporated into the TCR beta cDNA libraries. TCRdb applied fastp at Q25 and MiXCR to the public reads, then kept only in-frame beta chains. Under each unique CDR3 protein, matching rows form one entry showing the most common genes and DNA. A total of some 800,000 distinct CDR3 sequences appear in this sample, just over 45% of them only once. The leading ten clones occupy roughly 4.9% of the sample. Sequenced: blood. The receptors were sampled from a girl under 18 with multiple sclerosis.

As DNA, the CDR3 is TGCAGTGCTCGACGATTCCAAGAGACCCAGTACTTC. Its protein is CSARRFQETQYF. This chain uses TRBV20-1 with TRBJ2-5; D not certain. The CDR3 spans 12 residues. Germline loops: CDR1 DFQATT, CDR2 SNEGSKA (reference sequence). Trimming took 5 bases from V and 1 from J, leaving 8 bases between them.

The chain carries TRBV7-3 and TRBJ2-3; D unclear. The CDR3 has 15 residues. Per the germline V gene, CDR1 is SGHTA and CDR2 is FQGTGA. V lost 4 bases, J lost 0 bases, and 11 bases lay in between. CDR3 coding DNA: TGTGCCAGCAGCTCCGATCCCTACAGCACAGATACGCAGTATTTT. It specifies CASSSDPYSTDTQYF. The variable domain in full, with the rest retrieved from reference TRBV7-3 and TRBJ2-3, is GAGVSQTPSNKVTEKGKYVELRCDPISGHTALYWYRQSLGQGPEFLIYFQGTGAADDSGLPNDRFFAVRPEGSVSTLKIQRTERGDSAVYLCASSSDPYSTDTQYFGPGTRLTVL.

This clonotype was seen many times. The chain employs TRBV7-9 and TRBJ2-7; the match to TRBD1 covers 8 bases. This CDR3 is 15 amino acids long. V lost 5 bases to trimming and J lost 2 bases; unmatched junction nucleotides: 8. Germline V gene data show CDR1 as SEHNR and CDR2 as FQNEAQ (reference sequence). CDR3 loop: CASSPRTGSPYEQYF. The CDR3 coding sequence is TGTGCCAGCAGCCCTCGGACAGGGAGTCCCTACGAGCAGTACTTC.

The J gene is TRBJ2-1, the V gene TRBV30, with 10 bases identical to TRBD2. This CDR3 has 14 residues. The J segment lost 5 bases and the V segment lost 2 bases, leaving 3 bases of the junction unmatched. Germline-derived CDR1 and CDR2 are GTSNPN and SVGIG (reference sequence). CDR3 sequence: CAWSPGTSDNEQFF. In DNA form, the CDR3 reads TGTGCCTGGAGTCCTGGGACTAGCGACAATGAGCAGTTCTTC.

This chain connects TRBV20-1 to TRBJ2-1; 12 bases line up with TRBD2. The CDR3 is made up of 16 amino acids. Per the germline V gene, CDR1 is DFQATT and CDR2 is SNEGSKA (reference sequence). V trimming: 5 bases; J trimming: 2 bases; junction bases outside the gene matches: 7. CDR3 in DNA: TGCAGTGCTCCGAGGACTAGCGGGACTACCTACAATGAGCAGTTCTTC. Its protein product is CSAPRTSGTTYNEQFF.

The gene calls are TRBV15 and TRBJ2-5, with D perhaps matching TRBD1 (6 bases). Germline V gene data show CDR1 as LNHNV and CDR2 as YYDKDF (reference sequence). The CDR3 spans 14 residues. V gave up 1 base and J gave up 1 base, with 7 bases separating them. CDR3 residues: CATSRGQVQETQYF. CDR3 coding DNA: TGTGCCACCAGCAGAGGACAGGTCCAAGAGACCCAGTACTTC.

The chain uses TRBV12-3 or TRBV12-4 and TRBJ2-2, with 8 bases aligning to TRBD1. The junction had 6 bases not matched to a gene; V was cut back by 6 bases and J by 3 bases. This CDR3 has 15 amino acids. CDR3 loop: CASRLIQGDTGELFF. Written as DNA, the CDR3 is TGTGCCAGCAGACTAATACAGGGGGACACCGGGGAGCTGTTTTTT.

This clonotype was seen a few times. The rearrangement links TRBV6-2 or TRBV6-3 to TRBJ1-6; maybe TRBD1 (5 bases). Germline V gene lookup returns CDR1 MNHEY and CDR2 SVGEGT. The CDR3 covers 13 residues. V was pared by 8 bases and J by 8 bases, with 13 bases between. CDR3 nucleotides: TGTGCCAGCCACCGACAGACCGATTCACCCCTCCACTTT. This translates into CASHRQTDSPLHF.

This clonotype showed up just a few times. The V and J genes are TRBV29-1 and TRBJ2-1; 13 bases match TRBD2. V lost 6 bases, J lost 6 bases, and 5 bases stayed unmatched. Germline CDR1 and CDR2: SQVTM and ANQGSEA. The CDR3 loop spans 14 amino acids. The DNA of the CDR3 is TGCAGCGTCAAACTAGCGGGAGGGCCCAATGAGCAGTTCTTC. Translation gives CSVKLAGGPNEQFF.

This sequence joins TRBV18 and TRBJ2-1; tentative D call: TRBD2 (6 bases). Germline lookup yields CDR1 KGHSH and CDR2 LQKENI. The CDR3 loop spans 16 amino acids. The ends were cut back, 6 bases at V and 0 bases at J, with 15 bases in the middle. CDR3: CASSTGDDSSYNEQFF. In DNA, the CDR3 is TGTGCCAGCTCGACGGGGGACGACAGCTCCTACAATGAGCAGTTCTTC. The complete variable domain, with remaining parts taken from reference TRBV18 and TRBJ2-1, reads NAGVMQNPRHLVRRRGQEARLRCSPMKGHSHVYWYRQLPEEGLKFMVYLQKENIIDESGMPKERFSAEFPKEGPSILRIQQVVRGDSAAYFCASSTGDDSSYNEQFFGPGTRLTVL.

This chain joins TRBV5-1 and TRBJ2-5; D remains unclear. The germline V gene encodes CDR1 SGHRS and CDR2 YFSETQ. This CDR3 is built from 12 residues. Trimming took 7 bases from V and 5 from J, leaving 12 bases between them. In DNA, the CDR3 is TGCGCCAGCCAATGGAATAGGGAGACCCAGTACTTC. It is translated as CASQWNRETQYF. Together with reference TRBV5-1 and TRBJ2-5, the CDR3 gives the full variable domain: KAGVTQTPRYLIKTRGQQVTLSCSPISGHRSVSWYQQTPGQGLQFLFEYFSETQRNKGNFPGRFSGRQFSNSRSEMNVSTLELGDSALYLCASQWNRETQYFGPGTRLLVL.

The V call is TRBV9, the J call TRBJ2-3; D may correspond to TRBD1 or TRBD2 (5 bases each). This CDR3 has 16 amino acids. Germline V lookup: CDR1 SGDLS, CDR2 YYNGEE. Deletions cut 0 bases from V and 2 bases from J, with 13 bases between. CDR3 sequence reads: CASSVAGKGTTDTQYF. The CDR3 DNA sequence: TGTGCCAGCAGCGTAGCTGGGAAAGGGACCACAGATACGCAGTATTTT.

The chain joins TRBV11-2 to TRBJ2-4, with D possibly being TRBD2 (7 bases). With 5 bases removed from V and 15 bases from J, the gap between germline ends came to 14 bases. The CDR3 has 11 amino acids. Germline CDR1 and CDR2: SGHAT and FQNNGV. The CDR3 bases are TGTGCCAGCAGCAATCGGGGGGCACGGTACTTC. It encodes CASSNRGARYF. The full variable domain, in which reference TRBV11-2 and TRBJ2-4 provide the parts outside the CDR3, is EAGVAQSPRYKIIEKRQSVAFWCNPISGHATLYWYQQILGQGPKLLIQFQNNGVVDDSQLPKDRFSAERLKGVDSTLKIQPAKLEDSAVYLCASSNRGARYFGAGTRLSVL.

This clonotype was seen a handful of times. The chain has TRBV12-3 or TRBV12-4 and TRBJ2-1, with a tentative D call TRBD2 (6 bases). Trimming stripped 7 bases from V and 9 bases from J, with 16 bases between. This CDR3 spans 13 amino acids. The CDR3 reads CASTIRLGGEQFF. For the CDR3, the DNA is TGTGCCAGCACCATCAGACTAGGCGGTGAGCAGTTCTTC.

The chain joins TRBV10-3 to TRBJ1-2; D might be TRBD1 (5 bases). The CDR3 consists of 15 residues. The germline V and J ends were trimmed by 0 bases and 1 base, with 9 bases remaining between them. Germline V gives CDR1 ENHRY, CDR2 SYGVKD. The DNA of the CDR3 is TGTGCCATCAGTGAGTCTACAGGTCATAACTATGGCTACACCTTC. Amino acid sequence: CAISESTGHNYGYTF.

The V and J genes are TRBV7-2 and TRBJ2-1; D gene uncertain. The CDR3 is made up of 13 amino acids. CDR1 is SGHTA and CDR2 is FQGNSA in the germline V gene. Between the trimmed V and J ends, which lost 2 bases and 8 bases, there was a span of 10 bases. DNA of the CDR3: TGTGCCAGCAGCTTACTTAACCAATATGAGCAGTTCTTC. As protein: CASSLLNQYEQFF.

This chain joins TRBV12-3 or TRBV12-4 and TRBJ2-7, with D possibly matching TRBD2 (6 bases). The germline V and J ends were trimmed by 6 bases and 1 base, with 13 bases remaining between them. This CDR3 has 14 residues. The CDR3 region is CASRRPGRSYEQYF. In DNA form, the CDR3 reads TGTGCCAGCAGACGGCCCGGGAGATCCTACGAGCAGTACTTC.

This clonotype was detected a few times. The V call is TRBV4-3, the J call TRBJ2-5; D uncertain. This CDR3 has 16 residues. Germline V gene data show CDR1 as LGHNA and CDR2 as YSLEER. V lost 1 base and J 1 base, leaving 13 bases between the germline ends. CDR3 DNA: TGCGCCAGCAGCCAAGCGGCGGAACGATCCCAAGAGACCCAGTACTTC. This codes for CASSQAAERSQETQYF.

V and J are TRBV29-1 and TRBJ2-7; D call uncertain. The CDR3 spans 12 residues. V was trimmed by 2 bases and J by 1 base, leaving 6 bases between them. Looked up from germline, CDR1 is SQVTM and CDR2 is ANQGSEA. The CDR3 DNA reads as TGCAGCGTTGAAACCGCTTCCTACGAGCAGTACTTC. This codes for CSVETASYEQYF.

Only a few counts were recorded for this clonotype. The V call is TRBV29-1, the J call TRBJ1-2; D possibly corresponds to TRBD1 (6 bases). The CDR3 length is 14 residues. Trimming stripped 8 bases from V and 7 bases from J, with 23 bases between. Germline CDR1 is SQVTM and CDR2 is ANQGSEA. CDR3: CSFTDSATTRGYTF. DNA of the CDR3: TGCAGCTTCACGGACAGTGCCACCACCCGTGGCTACACCTTC.

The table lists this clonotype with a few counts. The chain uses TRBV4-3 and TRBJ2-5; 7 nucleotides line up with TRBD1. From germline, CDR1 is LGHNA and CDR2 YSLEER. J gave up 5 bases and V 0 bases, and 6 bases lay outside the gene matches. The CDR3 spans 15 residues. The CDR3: CASSQEATGEETQYF. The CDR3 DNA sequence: TGCGCCAGCAGCCAAGAAGCCACAGGGGAGGAGACCCAGTACTTC.

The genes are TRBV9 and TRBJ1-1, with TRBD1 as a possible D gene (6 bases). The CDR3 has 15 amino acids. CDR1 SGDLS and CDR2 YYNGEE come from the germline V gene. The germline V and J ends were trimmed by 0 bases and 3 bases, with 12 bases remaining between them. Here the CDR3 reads CASSVVGGIDTEAFF. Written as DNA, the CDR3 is TGTGCCAGCAGCGTAGTAGGGGGGATTGACACTGAAGCTTTCTTT.

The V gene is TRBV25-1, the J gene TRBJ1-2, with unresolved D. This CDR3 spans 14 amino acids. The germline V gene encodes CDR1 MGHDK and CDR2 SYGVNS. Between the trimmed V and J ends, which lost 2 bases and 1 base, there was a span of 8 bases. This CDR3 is CASSEEPSNYGYTF. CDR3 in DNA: TGTGCCAGCAGTGAAGAACCGAGTAACTATGGCTACACCTTC.

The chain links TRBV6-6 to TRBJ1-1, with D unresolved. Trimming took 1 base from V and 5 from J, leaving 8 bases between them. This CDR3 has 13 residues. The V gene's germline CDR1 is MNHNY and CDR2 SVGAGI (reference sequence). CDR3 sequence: CASSYLVPTEAFF. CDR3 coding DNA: TGTGCCAGCAGTTACTTGGTCCCGACTGAAGCTTTCTTT.

The DNA of the CDR3 is TGCAGTGCTAGAGATGCCCCCGGGAGGAAATCCAATGAGCAGTTCTTC. It codes for CSARDAPGRKSNEQFF. This chain uses TRBV20-1 with TRBJ2-1; TRBD2 matches 7 bases. The CDR3 length is 16 residues. V lost 0 bases and J lost 6; bases outside the gene matches: 11. Germline values: CDR1 DFQATT, CDR2 SNEGSKA (reference sequence).